The rows below give T cell receptor beta chains drawn from one sample of a study of blood T cell repertoires in COVID-19. Data came from immunoSEQ multiplex PCR; TCRdb stores just in-frame clones and leaves some out. The sample shows 100,000 to 140,000 clones, just over 90% of them seen only once. The sample was peripheral blood. These receptor sequences come from a woman aged 25 to 45 with acute or convalescent COVID-19. Both conserved end residues are part of each CDR3. The D gene is left open where the match is weak. Clone size, where shown, is once, few, many, or a class for clones that have expanded.

d_call,clone_size,v_call,j_call,cdr3_aa,cdr3_nt
TRBD2,NA,TRBV19,TRBJ2-6,CASSIDLGGAHTSGANVLTF,TGTGCCAGTAGTATAGATTTGGGAGGGGCGCATACCTCTGGGGCCAACGTCCTGACTTTC
TRBD1,NA,TRBV19,TRBJ1-2,CASSAGQANYGYTF,TGTGCCAGTAGTGCGGGACAGGCCAACTATGGCTACACCTTC
NA,NA,TRBV30,TRBJ1-5,CAFRRDRNNQPQHF,TGTGCCTTCAGGCGTGACAGGAATAATCAGCCCCAGCATTTT
NA,NA,TRBV6-2/TRBV6-3,TRBJ2-7,CASSYFGQYEQYF,TGTGCCAGCAGTTATTTCGGACAGTACGAGCAGTACTTC
NA,few,TRBV10-3,TRBJ1-2,CAITDSYYGYTF,TGTGCCATCACCGACAGTTACTATGGCTACACCTTC
NA,NA,TRBV30,TRBJ1-6,CAWSEKGNSPLHF,TGTGCCTGGAGTGAAAAGGGGAATTCACCCCTCCACTTT
NA,NA,TRBV4-2,TRBJ2-7,CASSQVAGSGYEQYF,TGTGCCAGCAGCCAAGTGGCCGGGAGTGGTTACGAGCAGTACTTC
NA,NA,TRBV7-9,TRBJ1-2,CASSLSGGSYGYTF,TGTGCCAGCAGCTTAAGTGGGGGGAGCTATGGCTACACCTTC
TRBD1,NA,TRBV11-2,TRBJ1-2,CASSSPGQGPINYGYTF,TGTGCCAGCAGCTCACCGGGACAGGGTCCGATTAACTATGGCTACACCTTC
TRBD2,NA,TRBV2,TRBJ2-7,CASRLAGGPYEQYF,TGTGCCAGCAGGTTAGCGGGGGGCCCCTACGAGCAGTACTTC
TRBD2,NA,TRBV30,TRBJ2-7,CAWNTGTSGYYEQYF,TGTGCCTGGAATACGGGGACTAGCGGGTACTACGAGCAGTACTTC
NA,NA,TRBV30,TRBJ1-6,CAWTTQGAVAPLHF,TGTGCCTGGACCACTCAGGGTGCGGTTGCACCCCTCCACTTT
TRBD1,NA,TRBV5-1,TRBJ2-7,CASSLEGQGYEQYF,TGCGCCAGCAGCTTGGAGGGACAGGGATACGAGCAGTACTTC
TRBD2,many,TRBV6-2/TRBV6-3,TRBJ2-1,CASSGIAGGPYNEQFF,TGTGCCAGCAGTGGGATAGCGGGGGGCCCCTACAATGAGCAGTTCTTC
NA,NA,TRBV3-1/TRBV3-2,TRBJ1-1,CASSQVAWGGNTEAFF,TGTGCCAGCAGCCAGGTCGCTTGGGGGGGAAACACTGAAGCTTTCTTT
TRBD2,NA,TRBV5-6,TRBJ2-6,CASSLVPSGNARVLTF,TGTGCCAGCAGCTTGGTGCCTAGCGGGAACGCTCGGGTCCTGACTTTC
TRBD1,NA,TRBV7-2,TRBJ2-1,CASNSRGQGEQFF,TGTGCCAGCAACTCTAGGGGACAGGGTGAGCAGTTCTTC
TRBD1,NA,TRBV27,TRBJ2-7,CASSRTGSGPLSYEQYF,TGTGCCAGCAGTCGGACAGGGTCCGGCCCACTCTCCTACGAGCAGTACTTC
TRBD1,NA,TRBV2,TRBJ2-7,CASSVRGLYEQYF,TGTGCCAGCAGTGTCAGGGGGCTCTACGAGCAGTACTTC
TRBD2,NA,TRBV15,TRBJ2-1,CATYVAGGNEQFF,TGTGCCACTTATGTAGCGGGAGGGAATGAGCAGTTCTTC
NA,NA,TRBV28,TRBJ1-4,CASSPNPSRGNEKLFF,TGTGCCAGCAGCCCTAATCCTTCCAGGGGTAATGAAAAACTGTTTTTT
TRBD1,NA,TRBV2,TRBJ1-1,CASRGGQAGGILATEAFF,TGTGCCAGCAGGGGGGGCCAGGCAGGGGGCATTTTAGCCACTGAAGCTTTCTTT
NA,NA,TRBV7-6,TRBJ1-3,CASSLAVRDSGNTIYF,TGTGCCAGCAGCTTAGCGGTTAGAGACTCTGGAAACACCATATATTTT
NA,NA,TRBV27,TRBJ1-2,CASSLSPGVSYGYTF,TGTGCCAGCAGTTTATCACCGGGGGTCTCGTATGGCTACACCTTC
NA,once,TRBV10-3,TRBJ2-5,CAISVNIRETQYF,TGTGCCATCAGTGTAAATATCCGGGAGACCCAGTACTTC
NA,NA,TRBV25-1,TRBJ1-2,CASSKGVHYGYTF,TGTGCCAGCAGTAAGGGGGTTCACTATGGCTACACCTTC
TRBD1,once,TRBV5-1,TRBJ1-3,CASSLAGGDSGNTIYF,TGCGCCAGCAGCTTGGCAGGGGGCGATTCTGGAAACACCATATATTTT
NA,NA,TRBV3-1/TRBV3-2,TRBJ2-5,CASSQDAGGSKVRWTQYF,TGTGCCAGCAGCCAAGATGCAGGGGGGAGTAAGGTCAGGTGGACCCAGTACTTC
NA,NA,TRBV6-6,TRBJ1-5,CASRQQRVSNQPQHF,TGTGCCAGCAGACAACAGAGGGTAAGCAATCAGCCCCAGCATTTT
NA,once,TRBV20-1,TRBJ1-2,CSASNRVNYGYTF,TGCAGTGCTAGTAACAGGGTTAACTATGGCTACACCTTC
NA,NA,TRBV18,TRBJ1-2,CASSPRDGGYTF,TGTGCCAGCTCACCCAGGGATGGGGGCTACACCTTC
NA,NA,TRBV30,TRBJ1-2,CAWSVRSGVRNVYGYTF,TGTGCCTGGAGTGTACGCTCAGGGGTGCGTAACGTTTATGGCTACACCTTC
NA,medium-sized,TRBV10-3,TRBJ1-1,CAISETGEAFF,TGTGCCATCAGTGAGACCGGTGAAGCTTTCTTT
NA,NA,TRBV28,TRBJ2-7,CASSWRAEQYF,TGTGCCAGCTCCTGGAGGGCCGAGCAGTACTTC
TRBD1,NA,TRBV14,TRBJ2-7,CASSHHQGTVYEQYF,TGTGCCAGCAGCCACCACCAAGGGACAGTCTACGAGCAGTACTTC
TRBD2,NA,TRBV6-2/TRBV6-3,TRBJ2-5,CASSSVRLADPRRTQYF,TGTGCCAGCAGTAGTGTCCGACTAGCGGACCCCCGACGGACCCAGTACTTC
TRBD2,few,TRBV6-2/TRBV6-3,TRBJ2-1,CASSVERETYNEQFF,TGTGCCAGCAGTGTCGAGCGGGAAACCTACAATGAGCAGTTCTTC
NA,once,TRBV28,TRBJ2-7,CASTTWGGAANYEQYF,TGTGCCAGCACCACCTGGGGCGGGGCAGCGAACTACGAGCAGTACTTC
NA,NA,TRBV3-1/TRBV3-2,TRBJ1-1,CASSRAGPVEAFF,TGTGCCAGCAGCCGAGCGGGGCCCGTTGAAGCTTTCTTT
NA,few,TRBV27,TRBJ1-6,CASSEKGSRNNSPLHF,TGTGCCAGCAGCGAAAAGGGGTCAAGGAATAATTCACCCCTCCACTTT
TRBD2,NA,TRBV6-5,TRBJ2-7,CASSYSTSGSYEQYF,TGTGCCAGCAGTTACTCGACTAGCGGGAGTTACGAGCAGTACTTC
NA,NA,TRBV18,TRBJ2-2,CASSQEFPGELFF,TGTGCCAGCTCACAGGAGTTCCCCGGGGAGCTGTTTTTT
NA,NA,TRBV9,TRBJ1-2,CASSVAGGLYGYTF,TGTGCCAGCAGCGTAGCTGGAGGACTCTATGGCTACACCTTC
TRBD1,NA,TRBV6-6,TRBJ1-2,CASSYEQGGGYTF,TGTGCCAGCAGTTACGAACAGGGGGGCGGCTACACCTTC
NA,NA,TRBV7-2,TRBJ1-5,CASSLGSGDNQPQHF,TGTGCCAGCAGCTTAGGCTCGGGGGACAATCAGCCCCAGCATTTT
NA,NA,TRBV19,TRBJ2-7,CASSIGGLLNEQYF,TGTGCCAGTAGTATTGGCGGTCTTTTGAACGAGCAGTACTTC